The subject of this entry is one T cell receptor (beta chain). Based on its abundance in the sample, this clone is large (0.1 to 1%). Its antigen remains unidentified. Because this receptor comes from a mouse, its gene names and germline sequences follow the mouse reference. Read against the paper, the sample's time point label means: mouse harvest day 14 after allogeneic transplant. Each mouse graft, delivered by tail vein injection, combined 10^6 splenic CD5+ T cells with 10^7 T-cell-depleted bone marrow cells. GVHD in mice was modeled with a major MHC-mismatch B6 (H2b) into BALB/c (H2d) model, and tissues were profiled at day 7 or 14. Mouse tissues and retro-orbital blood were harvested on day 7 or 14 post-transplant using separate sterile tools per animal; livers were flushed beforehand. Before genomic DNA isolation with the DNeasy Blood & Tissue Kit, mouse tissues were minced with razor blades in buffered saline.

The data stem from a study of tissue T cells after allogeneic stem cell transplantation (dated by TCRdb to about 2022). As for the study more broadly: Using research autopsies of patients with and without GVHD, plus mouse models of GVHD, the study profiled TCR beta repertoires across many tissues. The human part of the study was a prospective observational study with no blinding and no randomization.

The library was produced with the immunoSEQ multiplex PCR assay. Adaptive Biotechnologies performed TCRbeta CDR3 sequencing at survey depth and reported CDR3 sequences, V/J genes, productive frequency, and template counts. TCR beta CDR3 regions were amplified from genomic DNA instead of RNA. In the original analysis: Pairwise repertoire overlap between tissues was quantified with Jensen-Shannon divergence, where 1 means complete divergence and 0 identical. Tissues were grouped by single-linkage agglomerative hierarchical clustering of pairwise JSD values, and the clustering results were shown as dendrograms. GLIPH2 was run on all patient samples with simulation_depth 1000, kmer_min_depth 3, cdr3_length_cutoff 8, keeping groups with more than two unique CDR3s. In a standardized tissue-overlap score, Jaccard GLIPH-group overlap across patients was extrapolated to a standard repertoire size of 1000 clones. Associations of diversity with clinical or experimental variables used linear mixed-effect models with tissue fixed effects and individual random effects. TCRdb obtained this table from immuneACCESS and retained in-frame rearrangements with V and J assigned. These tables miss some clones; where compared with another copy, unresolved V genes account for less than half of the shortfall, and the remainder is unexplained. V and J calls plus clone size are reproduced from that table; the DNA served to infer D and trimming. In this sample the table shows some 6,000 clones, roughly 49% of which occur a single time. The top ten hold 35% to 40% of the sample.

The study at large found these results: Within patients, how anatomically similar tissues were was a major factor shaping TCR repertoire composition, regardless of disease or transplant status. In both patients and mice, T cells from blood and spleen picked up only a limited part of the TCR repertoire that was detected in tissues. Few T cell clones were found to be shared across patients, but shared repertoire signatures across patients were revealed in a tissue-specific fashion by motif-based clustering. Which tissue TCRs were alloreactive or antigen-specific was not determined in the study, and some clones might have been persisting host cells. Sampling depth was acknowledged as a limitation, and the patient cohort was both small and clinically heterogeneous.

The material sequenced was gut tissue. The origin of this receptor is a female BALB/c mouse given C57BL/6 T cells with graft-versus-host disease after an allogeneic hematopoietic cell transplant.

The part of the CDR3 DNA that was read is TGTGCCAGCAGTTTACAGGGAGAAGTCTTC. This translates into CASSLQGEVF. The full CDR3 protein reads CASSLQGEVFF. The chain uses TRBV15 and TRBJ1-1; possibly the D gene is TRBD1, per 5 matching bases. The missing CDR3 end, 1 residue past where the read stops, is filled in from the germline J gene. V is cut by 2 bases and J by 7 bases, and the space between the germline ends is 5 bases. From the cysteine through the phenylalanine, the CDR3 covers 11 amino acids. Of the CDR3's DNA, 30 bases were read; they are in frame from base 1. Taken from the germline V gene, the CDR1 and CDR2 loops are SGHND and FRSKSL.